The rows below give T cell receptor beta chains drawn from one sample of a study of OX40 agonist ivuxolimab in advanced cancers. Generated by immunoSEQ multiplex PCR, the TCRdb table keeps only in-frame clones and is missing some. The sample yields approximately 19,000 clones, approximately 90% seen once. The material sequenced was CD4+ or CD8+ T cells sorted from blood, taken in a trial of the OX40 agonist ivuxolimab. These receptors were taken from an adult with an advanced solid tumor such as melanoma, head and neck, liver or kidney cancer. Each CDR3 is given with its conserved first and last residue. D genes are given only for firm matches. Clone size appears in some rows only: once, few, many, or a class for an expanded clone.

j_gene	v_gene	abundance	d_gene	CDR3nt	CDR3aa
TRBJ2-7	TRBV4-1	NA	NA	TGCGCCAGCAGCGAGTCCGTTTCCACAAACTACGAGCAGTACTTC	CASSESVSTNYEQYF
TRBJ2-3	TRBV5-1	NA	TRBD1	TGCGCCAGCCAGGACAGGGGGCGCAAGGATACGCAGTATTTT	CASQDRGRKDTQYF
TRBJ2-7	TRBV11-2	NA	TRBD2	TGTGCCAGCAGTTACGGAGCGGGAGAGACCTACGAGCAGTACTTC	CASSYGAGETYEQYF
TRBJ2-5	TRBV7-9	large	NA	TGTGCCAGCAGCTTAGTGCTAAAAGAGACCCAGTACTTC	CASSLVLKETQYF
TRBJ1-1	TRBV19	NA	NA	TGTGCCAGTAGTATAGATCTGCTCGGCACTGAAGCTTTCTTT	CASSIDLLGTEAFF
TRBJ1-3	TRBV19	NA	NA	TGTGCCAGTAGTATCTCAGGGGCCCCTGGAAACACCATATATTTT	CASSISGAPGNTIYF
TRBJ1-6	TRBV13	NA	TRBD1	TGTGCCAGCAGCTATATGCAGGGGGTTGGTAATTCACCCCTCCACTTT	CASSYMQGVGNSPLHF
TRBJ2-3	TRBV5-1	NA	NA	TGCGCCAGCAGCTTGGGACCCACAGATACGCAGTATTTT	CASSLGPTDTQYF
TRBJ1-1	TRBV7-6	NA	NA	TGTGCCAGCAGCGCGGGGTTAGGGAACACTGAAGCTTTCTTT	CASSAGLGNTEAFF
TRBJ2-3	TRBV6-5	NA	TRBD2	TGTGCCAGCAGCCGACTAGCGGGGGGTACAGATACGCAGTATTTT	CASSRLAGGTDTQYF
TRBJ1-4	TRBV4-1	NA	NA	TGCGCCAGCAGCCAAGACGGGGGTGTAGTCCCTGAAAAACTGTTTTTT	CASSQDGGVVPEKLFF
TRBJ2-1	TRBV27	NA	TRBD2	TGTGCCAGCAGCGCTAGCGGCCTTTACAATGAGCAGTTCTTC	CASSASGLYNEQFF
TRBJ2-2	TRBV5-5	NA	NA	TGTGCCAGCAGCTGGGGGGGCGGCACCGGGGAGCTGTTTTTT	CASSWGGGTGELFF
TRBJ2-1	TRBV6-1	NA	NA	TGTGCCAGCACCCCAGGAGGGGTCAATGAGCAGTTCTTC	CASTPGGVNEQFF
TRBJ2-3	TRBV5-6	NA	TRBD1	TGTGCCAGCAGCTTTGGACAGGTGCCCCCAGATACGCAGTATTTT	CASSFGQVPPDTQYF
TRBJ2-1	TRBV10-3	NA	NA	TGTGCCATCCTAGACCCGAACAATGAGCAGTTCTTC	CAILDPNNEQFF
TRBJ1-2	TRBV4-2	few	NA	TGTGCCAGCAGCCAAGAAATAGGATATGATGGCTACACCTTC	CASSQEIGYDGYTF
TRBJ1-1	TRBV7-9	NA	NA	TGTGCCACCCTCCAAAGTAAGACAGGGAACACTGAAGCTTTCTTT	CATLQSKTGNTEAFF
TRBJ2-7	TRBV6-6	NA	NA	TGTGCCAGCAGTTACGGATGGGGATCCTACGAGCAGTACTTC	CASSYGWGSYEQYF
TRBJ2-7	TRBV4-3	NA	TRBD1	TGCGCCAGCAGCCAAGAATCGGACAGGGGATACGAGCAGTACTTC	CASSQESDRGYEQYF
TRBJ2-1	TRBV27	NA	TRBD2	TGTGCCAGCAGTTACGGGCGGGAGGTTGAGTTCTTC	CASSYGREVEFF
TRBJ1-1	TRBV5-6	NA	NA	TGTGCCAGCAGCTTTCAGGACACTGAAGCTTTCTTT	CASSFQDTEAFF
TRBJ1-6	TRBV9	once	TRBD1	TGTGCCAGCAGCGCCGTCCCCCTGCCCTACAGGGGAGGGGATGGCTCCTATAATTCACCCCTCCACTTT	CASSAVPLPYRGGDGSYNSPLHF
TRBJ2-5	TRBV7-7	NA	TRBD2	TGTGCCAGCAGCTTATCCCGGACTAGCGGGAGTTCGACCCAGTACTTC	CASSLSRTSGSSTQYF
TRBJ2-1	TRBV6-5	NA	NA	TGTGCCAGCAGCATCGGACTTTTACCCTACAATGAGCAGTTCTTC	CASSIGLLPYNEQFF
TRBJ2-1	TRBV10-3	NA	TRBD2	TGTGCCATCAGTGCTAGGACTAGCGGGGGGATGAACGGTGAGCAGTTCTTC	CAISARTSGGMNGEQFF
TRBJ2-5	TRBV9	NA	TRBD2	TGTGCCAGCAGCTTCGGACTAGCAGCGGGCGAGACCCAGTACTTC	CASSFGLAAGETQYF
TRBJ1-1	TRBV6-1	NA	TRBD1	TGTGCCAGCAGTGAAAGGCCGAGGAGGGACAGGGTTTTCCGGAACACTGAAGCTTTCTTT	CASSERPRRDRVFRNTEAFF
TRBJ2-2	TRBV29-1	NA	NA	TGCAGCGTTGAGCTGACCGGGGAGCTGTTTTTT	CSVELTGELFF
TRBJ1-1	TRBV4-2	few	TRBD1	TGTGCCAGCAGCCCCACAGGGGTGGGGAACACTGAAGCTTTCTTT	CASSPTGVGNTEAFF
TRBJ2-5	TRBV11-2	NA	NA	TGTGCCAGCAGCTTAGTGGGAGTTGCACCCGCAGAGACCCAGTACTTC	CASSLVGVAPAETQYF
TRBJ1-1	TRBV7-9	NA	TRBD1	TGTGCCAGCAGCCCGACCTGGGACAGGGGAAACACTGAAGCTTTCTTT	CASSPTWDRGNTEAFF
TRBJ1-1	TRBV2	few	NA	TGTGCCAGCGGGAGTCGAACTGAAGCTTTCTTT	CASGSRTEAFF
TRBJ1-2	TRBV11-2	NA	TRBD1	TGTGCCAGCAGCTCGTGGACAGGGAAAAATGGCTACACCTTC	CASSSWTGKNGYTF
TRBJ2-7	TRBV7-9	NA	NA	TGTGCCAGCAGCTTCGGGGGCAGCCCCGTGTCCTACGAGCAGTACTTC	CASSFGGSPVSYEQYF
TRBJ2-7	TRBV27	NA	TRBD1	TGTGCCAGCTCCTCCACAGGGGGCGCCTACGAGCAGTACTTC	CASSSTGGAYEQYF
TRBJ1-1	TRBV2	NA	NA	TGTGCCAGTACGACGATGGCTGAAGCTTTCTTT	CASTTMAEAFF
TRBJ2-7	TRBV29-1	NA	TRBD2	TGCAGCGTTTCCGGGACTAGCTACGAGCAGTACTTC	CSVSGTSYEQYF
TRBJ2-2	TRBV5-6	NA	TRBD2	TGTGCCAGCAGCTTGGTGGGCGGGGGGCCCCAAACCGGGGAGCTGTTTTTT	CASSLVGGGPQTGELFF
TRBJ2-7	TRBV29-1	NA	TRBD1	TGCAGCGTTGGGGGACAGGGTGTCGGGAACGAGCAGTACTTC	CSVGGQGVGNEQYF
TRBJ2-7	TRBV19	NA	NA	TGTGCCAGTAGTGACGGGCCTTACTACGAGCAGTACTTC	CASSDGPYYEQYF
TRBJ2-2	TRBV5-5	NA	NA	TGTGCCAGCAGCTTCTATCGTGGAGCAACGAACACCGGGGAGCTGTTTTTT	CASSFYRGATNTGELFF
TRBJ1-2	TRBV7-6	NA	NA	TGTGCCAGCAGCCCAGGAGGCGATGGCTACACCTTC	CASSPGGDGYTF
TRBJ2-1	TRBV2	NA	NA	TGTGCCAGCAGTGATGGGGACGTTGGGCTGAATGAGCAGTTCTTC	CASSDGDVGLNEQFF
TRBJ2-7	TRBV2	NA	NA	TGTGCCAGCAGTCCCACCCTCTCCTACGAGCAGTACTTC	CASSPTLSYEQYF
TRBJ2-1	TRBV12-5	NA	TRBD2	TGTGCTAGTGGATTAGCGGGAGTCTACAATGAGCAGTTCTTC	CASGLAGVYNEQFF
TRBJ1-2	TRBV7-9	NA	NA	TGTGCCAGCAGCCAGGGTGGGGACACGGCCCGCTATGGCTACACCTTC	CASSQGGDTARYGYTF
TRBJ2-1	TRBV4-1	NA	NA	TGCGCCAGCAGCCAAGGAGGGGTATCCTACAATGAGCAGTTCTTC	CASSQGGVSYNEQFF
TRBJ2-7	TRBV18	NA	TRBD1	TGTGCCAGCTCACCCCTCATCCGAACGGGACAGGGAATCATGCCCTACGAGCAGTACTTC	CASSPLIRTGQGIMPYEQYF
TRBJ2-2	TRBV27	NA	NA	TGTGCCAGCAGTTGGGGGGGCGGCACCGGGGAGCTGTTTTTT	CASSWGGGTGELFF